Sequencing of this T cell receptor beta chain was carried out in a study of blood T cells in healthy people across ages. Study-level findings and limits: The study could not conclusively compare naive and antigen-experienced cells, given its unsorted PBMCs.

To note about this clonotype: Its antigen is not identified.

A second PCR, run for about 7 to 11 cycles, used a sample-barcoded 5' primer plus a J-beta primer mix. TCRdb re-called the 5' RACE reads with MiXCR, one entry per CDR3 protein. The table shows about 1.5 million distinct CDR3 sequences, with approximately 42% occurring only once. Peripheral blood samples of about 10 milliliters were drawn from each donor. CDR3 length equals 14 residues. Germline V gene sequence: CDR1 MNHEY, CDR2 SMNVEV (reference sequence). J lost 0 bases, V lost 5 bases, and 1 base had no gene match. The chain uses TRBV27 and TRBJ1-3; TRBD1 aligns across 7 bases. The specimen was blood. The TCR sequence derives from a woman in her late teens or twenties in good health. As DNA, the CDR3 is TGTGCCAGCAGTGACAGGGACTCTGGAAACACCATATATTTT. This encodes CASSDRDSGNTIYF.